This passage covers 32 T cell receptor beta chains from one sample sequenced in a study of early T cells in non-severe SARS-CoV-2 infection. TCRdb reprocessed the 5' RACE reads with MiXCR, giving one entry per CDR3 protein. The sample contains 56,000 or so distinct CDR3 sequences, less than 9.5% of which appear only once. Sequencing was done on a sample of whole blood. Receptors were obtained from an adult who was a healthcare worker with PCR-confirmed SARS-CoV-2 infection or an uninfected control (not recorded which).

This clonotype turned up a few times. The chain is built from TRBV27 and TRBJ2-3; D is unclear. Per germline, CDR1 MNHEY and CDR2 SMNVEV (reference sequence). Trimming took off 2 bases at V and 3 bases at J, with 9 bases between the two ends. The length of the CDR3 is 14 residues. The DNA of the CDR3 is TGTGCCAGCAGTTTACCTTCGGCTACAGATACGCAGTATTTT. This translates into CASSLPSATDTQYF.

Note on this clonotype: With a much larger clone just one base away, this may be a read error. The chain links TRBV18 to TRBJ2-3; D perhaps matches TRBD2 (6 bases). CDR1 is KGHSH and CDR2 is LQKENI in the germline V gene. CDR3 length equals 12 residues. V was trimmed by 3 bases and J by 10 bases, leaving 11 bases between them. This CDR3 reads CASSPGGDSQYF. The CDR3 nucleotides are TGTGCCAGCTCACCCGGCGGGGATTCGCAGTATTTT.

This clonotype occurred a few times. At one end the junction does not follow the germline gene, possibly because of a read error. In DNA form, the CDR3 reads TGTGCCAGCAGTTTACATACTAGCTCCAACGAGCAGTACTTC. It is translated as CASSLHTSSNEQYF. The gene calls are TRBV28 and TRBJ2-7, with D possibly TRBD2 on 6 matching bases. The V gene's germline CDR1 is MDHEN and CDR2 SYDVKM. There are 14 residues in the CDR3.

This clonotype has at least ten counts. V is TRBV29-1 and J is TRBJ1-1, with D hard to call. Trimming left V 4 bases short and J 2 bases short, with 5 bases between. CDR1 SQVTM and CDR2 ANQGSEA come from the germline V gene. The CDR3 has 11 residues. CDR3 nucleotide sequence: TGCAGCGTTGTGGGTAACACTGAAGCTTTCTTT. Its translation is CSVVGNTEAFF.

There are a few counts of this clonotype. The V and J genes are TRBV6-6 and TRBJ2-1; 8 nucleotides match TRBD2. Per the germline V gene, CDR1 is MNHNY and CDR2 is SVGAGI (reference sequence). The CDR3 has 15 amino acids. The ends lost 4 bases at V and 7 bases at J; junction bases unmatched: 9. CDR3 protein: CASSFSGELKNEQFF. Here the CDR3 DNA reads TGTGCCAGCAGTTTTAGCGGGGAGTTAAAGAATGAGCAGTTCTTC.

The CDR3 region has the DNA TGTGCCAGCAGTTACCCGTGGGGAATAAGCACAGATACGCAGTATTTT. This gives the protein CASSYPWGISTDTQYF. The rearrangement uses TRBV2 and TRBJ2-3; D remains ambiguous. V was pared by 5 bases and J by 0 bases, with 15 bases between. From germline, CDR1 is SNHLY and CDR2 FYNNEI. This CDR3 is built from 16 residues.

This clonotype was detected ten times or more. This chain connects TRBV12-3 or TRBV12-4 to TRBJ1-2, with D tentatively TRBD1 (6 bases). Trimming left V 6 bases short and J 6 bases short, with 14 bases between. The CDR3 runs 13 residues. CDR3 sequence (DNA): TGTGCCAGCAGGCCTACAGGGATGAATGGCTACACCTTC. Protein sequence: CASRPTGMNGYTF.

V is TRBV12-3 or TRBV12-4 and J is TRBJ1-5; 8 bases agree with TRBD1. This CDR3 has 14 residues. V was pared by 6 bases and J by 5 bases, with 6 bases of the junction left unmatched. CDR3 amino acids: CASSLDRDDQPQHF. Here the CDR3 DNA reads TGTGCCAGCAGCCTGGACAGGGACGATCAGCCCCAGCATTTT.

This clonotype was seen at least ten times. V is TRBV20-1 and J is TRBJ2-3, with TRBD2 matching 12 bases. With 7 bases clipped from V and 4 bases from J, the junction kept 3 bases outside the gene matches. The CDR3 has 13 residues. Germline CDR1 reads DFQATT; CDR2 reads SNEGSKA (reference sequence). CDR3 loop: CSGTSGTADTQYF. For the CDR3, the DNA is TGCAGTGGGACTAGCGGGACAGCAGATACGCAGTATTTT.

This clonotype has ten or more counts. The CDR3 region is CASSQGLQLEQYF. As DNA, the CDR3 is TGTGCCAGCAGCCAAGGTTTACAGCTAGAGCAGTACTTC. The genes are TRBV14 and TRBJ2-7; unclear D gene. This CDR3 comprises 13 residues. Germline CDR1 reads SGHDN; CDR2 reads FVKESK. V lost 1 base, J lost 7 bases, and 11 bases lay in between.

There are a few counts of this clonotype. The CDR3 region is CASSPHGTGVYEQYF. The CDR3, as DNA: TGTGCCAGCAGCCCGCACGGGACAGGGGTCTACGAGCAGTACTTC. The chain combines TRBV5-5 with TRBJ2-7; 10 bases agree with TRBD1. The J segment lost 3 bases and the V segment lost 4 bases, leaving 7 bases of the junction unmatched. CDR1 is SGHKS, CDR2 YYEKEE, per germline (reference sequence). CDR3 length: 15 amino acids.

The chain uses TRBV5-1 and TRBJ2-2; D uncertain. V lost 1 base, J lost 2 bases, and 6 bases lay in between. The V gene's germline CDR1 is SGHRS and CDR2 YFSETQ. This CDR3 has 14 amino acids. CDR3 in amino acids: CASSLRQNTGELFF. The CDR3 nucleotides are TGCGCCAGCAGCTTGAGGCAAAACACCGGGGAGCTGTTTTTT.

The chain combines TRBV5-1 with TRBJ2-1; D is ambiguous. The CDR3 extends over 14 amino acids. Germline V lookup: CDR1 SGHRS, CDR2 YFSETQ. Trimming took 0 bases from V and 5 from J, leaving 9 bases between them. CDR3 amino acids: CASSLDVYNNEQFF. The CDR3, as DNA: TGCGCCAGCAGCTTGGACGTCTATAACAATGAGCAGTTCTTC.

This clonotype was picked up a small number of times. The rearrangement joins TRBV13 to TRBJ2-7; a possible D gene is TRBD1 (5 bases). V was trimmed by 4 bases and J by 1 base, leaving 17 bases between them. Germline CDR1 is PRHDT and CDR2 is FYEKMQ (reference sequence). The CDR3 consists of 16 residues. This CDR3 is CASSSGPQGNSYEQYF. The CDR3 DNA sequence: TGTGCCAGCAGCTCGGGTCCCCAGGGTAATTCCTACGAGCAGTACTTC.

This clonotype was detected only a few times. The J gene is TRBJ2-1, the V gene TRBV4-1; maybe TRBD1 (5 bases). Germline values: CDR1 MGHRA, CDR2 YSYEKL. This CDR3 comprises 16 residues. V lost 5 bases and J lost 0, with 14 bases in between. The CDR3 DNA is TGCGCCAGCAGCTTCGCTAGGGGAAGCTCCTACAATGAGCAGTTCTTC. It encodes CASSFARGSSYNEQFF.

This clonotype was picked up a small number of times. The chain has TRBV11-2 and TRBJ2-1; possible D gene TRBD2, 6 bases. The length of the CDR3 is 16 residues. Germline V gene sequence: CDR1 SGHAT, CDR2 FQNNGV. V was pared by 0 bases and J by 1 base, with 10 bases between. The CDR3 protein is CASSLDQGLSYNEQFF. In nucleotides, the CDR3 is TGTGCCAGCAGCTTAGATCAGGGACTTTCCTACAATGAGCAGTTCTTC.

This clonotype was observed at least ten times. DNA of the CDR3: TGTGCCAGCAGCGCCTACGGGACAGGGTCCAATGAGCAGTTCTTC. This sequence encodes CASSAYGTGSNEQFF. This chain links TRBV11-3 with TRBJ2-1, with 9 bases fitting TRBD1. Germline CDR1 reads SGHNT; CDR2 reads YENEEA. V was clipped by 5 bases and J by 6 bases; unmatched bases: 8. The CDR3 totals 15 residues.

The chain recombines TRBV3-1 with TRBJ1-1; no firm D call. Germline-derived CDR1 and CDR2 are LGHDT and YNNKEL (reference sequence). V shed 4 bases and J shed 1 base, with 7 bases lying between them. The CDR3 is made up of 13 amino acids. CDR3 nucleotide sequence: TGTGCCAGCAGCCCCAGAGGGAACACTGAAGCTTTCTTT. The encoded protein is CASSPRGNTEAFF.

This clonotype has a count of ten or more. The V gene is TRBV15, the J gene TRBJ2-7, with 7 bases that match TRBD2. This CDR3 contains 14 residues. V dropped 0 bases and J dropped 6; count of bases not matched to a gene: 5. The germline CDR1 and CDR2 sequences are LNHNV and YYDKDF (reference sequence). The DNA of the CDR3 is TGTGCCACCAGCAGAGATCCAGCGGGATCCGAGCAGTACTTC. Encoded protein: CATSRDPAGSEQYF.

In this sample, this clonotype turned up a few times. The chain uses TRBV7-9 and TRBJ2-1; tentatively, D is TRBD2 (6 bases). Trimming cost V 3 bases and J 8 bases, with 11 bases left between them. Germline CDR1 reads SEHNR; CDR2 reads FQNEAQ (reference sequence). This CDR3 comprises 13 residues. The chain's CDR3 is CASSFRAGYEQFF. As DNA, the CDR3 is TGTGCCAGCAGCTTTAGGGCGGGATATGAGCAGTTCTTC.

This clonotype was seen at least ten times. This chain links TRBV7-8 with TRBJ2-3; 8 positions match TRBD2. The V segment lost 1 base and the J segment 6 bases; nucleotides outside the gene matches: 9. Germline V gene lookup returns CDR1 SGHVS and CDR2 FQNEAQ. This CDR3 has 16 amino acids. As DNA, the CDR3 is TGTGCCAGCAGCTTAGAGTGGGGGCGGGGGGCCGATACGCAGTATTTT. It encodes CASSLEWGRGADTQYF.

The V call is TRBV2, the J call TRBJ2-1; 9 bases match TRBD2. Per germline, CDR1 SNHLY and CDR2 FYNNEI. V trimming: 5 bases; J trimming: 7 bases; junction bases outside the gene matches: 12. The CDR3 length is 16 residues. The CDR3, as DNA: TGTGCCAGCAGTACACCTAGCGGGACGGAATTGAATGAGCAGTTCTTC. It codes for CASSTPSGTELNEQFF.

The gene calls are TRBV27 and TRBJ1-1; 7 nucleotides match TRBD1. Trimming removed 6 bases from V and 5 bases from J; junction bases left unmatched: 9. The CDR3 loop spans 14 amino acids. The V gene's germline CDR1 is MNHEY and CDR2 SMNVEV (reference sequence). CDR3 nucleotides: TGTGCCAGCAGGCCAGGGGGGGCTTGGACTGAAGCTTTCTTT. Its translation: CASRPGGAWTEAFF.

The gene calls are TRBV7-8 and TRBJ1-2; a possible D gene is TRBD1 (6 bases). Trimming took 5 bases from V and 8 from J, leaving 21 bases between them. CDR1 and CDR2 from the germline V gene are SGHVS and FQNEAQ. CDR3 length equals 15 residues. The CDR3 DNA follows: TGTGCCAGCAGCCCGAACCGCGGGGGGCCTTGGGGCTACACCTTC. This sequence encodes CASSPNRGGPWGYTF.

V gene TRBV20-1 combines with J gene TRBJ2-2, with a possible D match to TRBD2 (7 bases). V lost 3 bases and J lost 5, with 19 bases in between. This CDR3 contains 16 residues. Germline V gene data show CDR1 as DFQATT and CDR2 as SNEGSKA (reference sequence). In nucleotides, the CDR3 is TGCAGTGCTAGTATGACGGGGGGCCTCCTTACCGGGGAGCTGTTTTTT. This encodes CSASMTGGLLTGELFF.

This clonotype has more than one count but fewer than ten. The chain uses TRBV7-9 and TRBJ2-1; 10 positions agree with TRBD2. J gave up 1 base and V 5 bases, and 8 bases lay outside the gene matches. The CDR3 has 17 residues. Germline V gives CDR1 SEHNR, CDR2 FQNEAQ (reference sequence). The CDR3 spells CASSPRRTSGSYNEQFF. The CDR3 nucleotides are TGTGCCAGCAGCCCACGCCGGACTAGCGGTTCCTACAATGAGCAGTTCTTC. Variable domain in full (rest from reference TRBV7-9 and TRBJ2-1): DTGVSQNPRHKITKRGQNVTFRCDPISEHNRLYWYRQTLGQGPEFLTYFQNEAQLEKSRLLSDRFSAERPKGSFSTLEIQRTEQGDSAMYLCASSPRRTSGSYNEQFFGPGTRLTVL.

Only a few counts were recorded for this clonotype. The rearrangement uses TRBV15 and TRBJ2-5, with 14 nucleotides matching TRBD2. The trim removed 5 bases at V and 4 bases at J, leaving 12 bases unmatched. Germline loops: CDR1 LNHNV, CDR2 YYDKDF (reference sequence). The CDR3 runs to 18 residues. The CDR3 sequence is CATSHRGLAGEGRETQYF. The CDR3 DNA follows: TGTGCCACCAGCCACAGGGGACTAGCGGGGGAGGGAAGAGAGACCCAGTACTTC. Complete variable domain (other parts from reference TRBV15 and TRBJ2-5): DAMVIQNPRYQVTQFGKPVTLSCSQTLNHNVMYWYQQKSSQAPKLLFHYYDKDFNNEADTPDNFQSRRPNTSFCFLDIRSPGLGDTAMYLCATSHRGLAGEGRETQYFGPGTRLLVL.

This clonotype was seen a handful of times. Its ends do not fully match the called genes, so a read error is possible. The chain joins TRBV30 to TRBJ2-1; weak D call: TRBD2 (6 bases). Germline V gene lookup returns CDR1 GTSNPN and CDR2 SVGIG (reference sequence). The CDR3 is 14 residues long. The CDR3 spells CAWSVLILRDRSIF. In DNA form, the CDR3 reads TGTGCCTGGAGTGTACTAATTTTGCGGGATCGGTCGATCTTC.

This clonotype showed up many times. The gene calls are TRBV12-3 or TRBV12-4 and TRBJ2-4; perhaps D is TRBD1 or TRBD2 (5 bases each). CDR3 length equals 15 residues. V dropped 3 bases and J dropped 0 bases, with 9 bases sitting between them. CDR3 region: CASSFGGEAKNIQYF. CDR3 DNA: TGTGCCAGCAGTTTTGGGGGAGAAGCCAAAAACATTCAGTACTTC.

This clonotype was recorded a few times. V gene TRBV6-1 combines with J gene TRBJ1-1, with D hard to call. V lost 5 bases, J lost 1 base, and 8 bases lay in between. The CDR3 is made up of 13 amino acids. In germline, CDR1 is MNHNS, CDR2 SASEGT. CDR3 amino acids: CASSFHRNTEAFF. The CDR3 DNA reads TGTGCCAGCAGTTTTCACCGGAACACTGAAGCTTTCTTT.

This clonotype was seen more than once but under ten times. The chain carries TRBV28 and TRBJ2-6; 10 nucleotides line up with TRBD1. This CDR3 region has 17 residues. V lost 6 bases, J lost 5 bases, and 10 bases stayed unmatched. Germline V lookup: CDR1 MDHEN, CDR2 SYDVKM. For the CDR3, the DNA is TGTGCCAGCAGACCCCGGACAGGGGGGGTTAGGGCCAACGTCCTGACTTTC. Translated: CASRPRTGGVRANVLTF.

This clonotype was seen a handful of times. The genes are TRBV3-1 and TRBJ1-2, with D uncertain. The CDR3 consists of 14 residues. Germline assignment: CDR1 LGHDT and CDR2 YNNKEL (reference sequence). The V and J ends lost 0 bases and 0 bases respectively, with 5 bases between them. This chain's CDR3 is CASSQDVTNYGYTF. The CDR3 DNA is TGTGCCAGCAGCCAAGATGTAACTAACTATGGCTACACCTTC.